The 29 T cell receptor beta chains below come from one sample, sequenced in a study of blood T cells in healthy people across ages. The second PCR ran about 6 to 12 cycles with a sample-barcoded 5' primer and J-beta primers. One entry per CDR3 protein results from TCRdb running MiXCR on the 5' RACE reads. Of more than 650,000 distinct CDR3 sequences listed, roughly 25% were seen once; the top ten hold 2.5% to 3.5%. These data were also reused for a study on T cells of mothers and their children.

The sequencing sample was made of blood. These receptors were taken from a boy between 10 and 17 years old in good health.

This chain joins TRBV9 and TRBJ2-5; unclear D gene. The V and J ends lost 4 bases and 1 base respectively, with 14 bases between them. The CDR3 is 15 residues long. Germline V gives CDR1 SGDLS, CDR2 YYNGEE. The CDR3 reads CASSPRRSGQETQYF. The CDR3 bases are TGTGCCAGCAGCCCAAGGCGAAGTGGCCAAGAGACCCAGTACTTC.

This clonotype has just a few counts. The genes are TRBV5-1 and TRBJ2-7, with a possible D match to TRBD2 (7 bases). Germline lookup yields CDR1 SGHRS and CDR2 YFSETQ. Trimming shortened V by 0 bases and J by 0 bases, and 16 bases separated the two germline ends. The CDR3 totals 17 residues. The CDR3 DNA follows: TGCGCCAGCAGCTTGGGGGGGGGCAGTGCGGACTCCTACGAGCAGTACTTC. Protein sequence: CASSLGGGSADSYEQYF. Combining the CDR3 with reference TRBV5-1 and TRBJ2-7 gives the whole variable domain KAGVTQTPRYLIKTRGQQVTLSCSPISGHRSVSWYQQTPGQGLQFLFEYFSETQRNKGNFPGRFSGRQFSNSRSEMNVSTLELGDSALYLCASSLGGGSADSYEQYFGPGTRLTVT.

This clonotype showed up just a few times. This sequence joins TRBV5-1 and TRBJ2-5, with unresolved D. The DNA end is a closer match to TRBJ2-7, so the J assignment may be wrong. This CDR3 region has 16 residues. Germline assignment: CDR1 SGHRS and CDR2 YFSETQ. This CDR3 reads CASSFSRTSTFYEQYF. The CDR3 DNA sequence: TGCGCCAGCAGCTTCTCCCGTACCTCAACCTTCTACGAGCAGTACTTC.

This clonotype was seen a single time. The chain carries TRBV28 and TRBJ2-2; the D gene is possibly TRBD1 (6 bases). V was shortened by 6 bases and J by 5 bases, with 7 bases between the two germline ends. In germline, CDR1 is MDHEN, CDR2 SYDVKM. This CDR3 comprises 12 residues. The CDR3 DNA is TGTGCCAGCAGGGACAGTACCGGGGAGCTGTTTTTT. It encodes CASRDSTGELFF.

For the CDR3, the DNA is TGTGCCAGCAGCCAGACGGGCTATGGCTACACCTTC. Translated: CASSQTGYGYTF. The chain uses TRBV6-6 and TRBJ1-2, with no clear D. The CDR3 runs 12 residues. V was cut by 6 bases and J by 4 bases, with 9 bases left in between. Germline CDR1 reads MNHNY; CDR2 reads SVGAGI (reference sequence).

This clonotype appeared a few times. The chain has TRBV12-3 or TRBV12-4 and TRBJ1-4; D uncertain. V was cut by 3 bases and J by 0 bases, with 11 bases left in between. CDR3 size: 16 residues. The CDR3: CASSLGGRATNEKLFF. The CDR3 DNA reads TGTGCCAGCAGTTTGGGCGGCCGTGCAACTAATGAAAAACTGTTTTTT.

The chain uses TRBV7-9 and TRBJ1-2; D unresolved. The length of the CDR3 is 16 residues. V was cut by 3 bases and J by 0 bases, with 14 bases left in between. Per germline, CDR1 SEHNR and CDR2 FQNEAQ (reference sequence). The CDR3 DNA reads TGTGCCAGCAGCTTCCCGGTCAGGCAGTCTAACTATGGCTACACCTTC. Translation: CASSFPVRQSNYGYTF.

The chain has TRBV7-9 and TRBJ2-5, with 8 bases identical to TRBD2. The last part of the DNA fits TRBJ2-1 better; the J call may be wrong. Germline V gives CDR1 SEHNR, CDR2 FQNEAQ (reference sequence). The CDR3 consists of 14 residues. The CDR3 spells CASRVSGGYNEQFF. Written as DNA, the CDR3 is TGTGCCAGCAGGGTGAGCGGGGGTTACAATGAGCAGTTCTTC.

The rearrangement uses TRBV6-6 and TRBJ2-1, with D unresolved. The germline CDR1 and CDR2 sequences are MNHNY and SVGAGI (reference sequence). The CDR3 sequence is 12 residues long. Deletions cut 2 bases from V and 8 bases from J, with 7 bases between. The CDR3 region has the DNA TGTGCCAGCAGTTACAGCAGTGATGAGCAGTTCTTC. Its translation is CASSYSSDEQFF.

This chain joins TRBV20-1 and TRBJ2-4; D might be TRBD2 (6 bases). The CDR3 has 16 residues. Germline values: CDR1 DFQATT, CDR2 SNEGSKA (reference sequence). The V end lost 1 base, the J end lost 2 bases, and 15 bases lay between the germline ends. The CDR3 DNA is TGCAGTGCTAGAGCCAGCGGGCTCGGGTCCAAAAACATTCAGTACTTC. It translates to CSARASGLGSKNIQYF.

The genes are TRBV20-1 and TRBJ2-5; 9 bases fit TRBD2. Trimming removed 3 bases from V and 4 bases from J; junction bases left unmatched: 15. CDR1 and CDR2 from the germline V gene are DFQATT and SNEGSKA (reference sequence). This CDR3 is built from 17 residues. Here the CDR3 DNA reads TGCAGTGCTAGTAGGAGGTCTAGCGGGATGGGCCGAGAGACCCAGTACTTC. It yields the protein CSASRRSSGMGRETQYF.

The CDR3 nucleotides are TGTGCCAGCAGCTTAAGTCAGGGGCGTAATCAGCCCCAGCATTTT. The encoded protein is CASSLSQGRNQPQHF. V and J are TRBV7-6 and TRBJ1-5; D might be TRBD1 (6 bases). The CDR3 spans 15 residues. V shed 2 bases and J shed 4 bases, with 12 bases lying between them. Germline lookup yields CDR1 SGHVS and CDR2 FNYEAQ.

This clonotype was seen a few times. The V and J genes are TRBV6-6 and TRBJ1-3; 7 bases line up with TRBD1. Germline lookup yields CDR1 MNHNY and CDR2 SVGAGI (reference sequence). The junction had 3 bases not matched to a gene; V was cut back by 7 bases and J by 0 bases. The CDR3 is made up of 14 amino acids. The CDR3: CASTRDSSGNTIYF. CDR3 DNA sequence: TGTGCCAGCACCCGGGACAGCTCTGGAAACACCATATATTTT.

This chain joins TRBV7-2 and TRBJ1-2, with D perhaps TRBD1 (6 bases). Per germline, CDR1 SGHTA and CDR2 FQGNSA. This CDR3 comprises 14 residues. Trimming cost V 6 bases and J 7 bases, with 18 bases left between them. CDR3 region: CASRPEGGAGGYTF. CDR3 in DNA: TGTGCCAGCAGACCAGAGGGGGGCGCGGGTGGCTACACCTTC.

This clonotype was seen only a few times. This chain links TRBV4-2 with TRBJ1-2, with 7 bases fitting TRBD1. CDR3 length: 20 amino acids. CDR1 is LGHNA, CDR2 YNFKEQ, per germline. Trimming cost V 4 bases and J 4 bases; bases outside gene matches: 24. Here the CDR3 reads CASSPSRTGRLPTVRYGYTF. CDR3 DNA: TGTGCCAGCAGCCCCTCGCGGACAGGCAGATTACCTACCGTTCGCTATGGCTACACCTTC.

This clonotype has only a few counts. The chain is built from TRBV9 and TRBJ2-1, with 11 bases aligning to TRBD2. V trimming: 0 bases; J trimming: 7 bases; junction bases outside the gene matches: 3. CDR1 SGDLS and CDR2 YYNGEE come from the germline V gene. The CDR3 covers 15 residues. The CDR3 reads CASSVGASGGNEQFF. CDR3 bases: TGTGCCAGCAGCGTAGGGGCTAGCGGGGGGAATGAGCAGTTCTTC.

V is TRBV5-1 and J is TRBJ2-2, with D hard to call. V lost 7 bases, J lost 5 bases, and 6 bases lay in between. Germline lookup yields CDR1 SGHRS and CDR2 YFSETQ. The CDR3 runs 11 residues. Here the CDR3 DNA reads TGCGCCAGCGAGAAAACCGGGGAGCTGTTTTTT. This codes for CASEKTGELFF.

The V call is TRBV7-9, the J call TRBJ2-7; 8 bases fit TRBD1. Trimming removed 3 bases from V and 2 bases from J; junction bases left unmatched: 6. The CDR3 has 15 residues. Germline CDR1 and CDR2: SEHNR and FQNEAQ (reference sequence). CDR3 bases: TGTGCCAGCAGCTTCCCGGACAGGGCACCCTACGAGCAGTACTTC. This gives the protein CASSFPDRAPYEQYF.

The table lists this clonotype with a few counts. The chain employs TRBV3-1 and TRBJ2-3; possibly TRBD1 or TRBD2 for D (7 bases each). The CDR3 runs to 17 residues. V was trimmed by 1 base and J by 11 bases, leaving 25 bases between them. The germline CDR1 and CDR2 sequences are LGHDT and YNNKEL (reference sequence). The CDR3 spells CASSQGTGAGNQRGQYF. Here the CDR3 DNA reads TGTGCCAGCAGCCAAGGGACAGGAGCGGGGAACCAAAGAGGGCAGTATTTT.

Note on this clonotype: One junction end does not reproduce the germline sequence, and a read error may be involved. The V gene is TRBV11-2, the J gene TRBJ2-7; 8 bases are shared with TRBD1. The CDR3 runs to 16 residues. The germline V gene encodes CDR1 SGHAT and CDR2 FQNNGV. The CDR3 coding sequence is TGTGCCAGCAGCTCTTGGGAAGGACAGGGTAGGCACGAGCAGGACTTC. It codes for CASSSWEGQGRHEQDF.

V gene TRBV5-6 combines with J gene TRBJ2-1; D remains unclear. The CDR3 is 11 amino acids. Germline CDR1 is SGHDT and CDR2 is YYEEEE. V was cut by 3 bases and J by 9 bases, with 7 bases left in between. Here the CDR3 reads CASSSGFEQFF. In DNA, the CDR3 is TGTGCCAGCAGCTCGGGCTTTGAGCAGTTCTTC. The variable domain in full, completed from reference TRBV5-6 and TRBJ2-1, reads DAGVTQSPTHLIKTRGQQVTLRCSPKSGHDTVSWYQQALGQGPQFIFQYYEEEERQRGNFPDRFSGHQFPNYSSELNVNALLLGDSALYLCASSSGFEQFFGPGTRLTVL.

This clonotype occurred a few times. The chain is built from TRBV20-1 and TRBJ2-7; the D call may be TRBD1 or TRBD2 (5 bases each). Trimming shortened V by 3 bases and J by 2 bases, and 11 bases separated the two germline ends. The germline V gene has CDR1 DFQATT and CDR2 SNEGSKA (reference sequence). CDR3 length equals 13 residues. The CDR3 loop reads CSARGTQAYEQYF. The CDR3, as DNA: TGCAGTGCTAGGGGGACGCAAGCCTACGAGCAGTACTTC.

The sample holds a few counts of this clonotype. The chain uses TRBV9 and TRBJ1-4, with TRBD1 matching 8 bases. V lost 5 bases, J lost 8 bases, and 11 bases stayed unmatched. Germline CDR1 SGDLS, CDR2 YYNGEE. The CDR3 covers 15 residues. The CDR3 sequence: CASSYGQGDNEKLFF. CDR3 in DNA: TGTGCCAGCAGTTACGGACAGGGAGATAACGAAAAACTGTTTTTT. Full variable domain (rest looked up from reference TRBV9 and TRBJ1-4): DSGVTQTPKHLITATGQRVTLRCSPRSGDLSVYWYQQSLDQGLQFLIQYYNGEERAKGNILERFSAQQFPDLHSELNLSSLELGDSALYFCASSYGQGDNEKLFFGSGTQLSVL.

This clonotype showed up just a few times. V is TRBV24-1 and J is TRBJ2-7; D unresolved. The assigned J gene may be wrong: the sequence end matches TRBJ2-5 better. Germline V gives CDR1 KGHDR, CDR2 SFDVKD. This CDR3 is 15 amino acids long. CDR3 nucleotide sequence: TGTGCCACCAGTGATTCCGGGTTGGTTAAAGAGACCCAGTACTTC. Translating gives CATSDSGLVKETQYF.

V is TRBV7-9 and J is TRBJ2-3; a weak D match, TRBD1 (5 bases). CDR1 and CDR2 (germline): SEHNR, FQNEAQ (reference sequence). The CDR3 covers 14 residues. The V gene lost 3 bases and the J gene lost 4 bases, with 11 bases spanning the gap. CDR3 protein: CASSLGTTADTQYF. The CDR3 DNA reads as TGTGCCAGCAGCTTGGGCACGACAGCAGATACGCAGTATTTT.

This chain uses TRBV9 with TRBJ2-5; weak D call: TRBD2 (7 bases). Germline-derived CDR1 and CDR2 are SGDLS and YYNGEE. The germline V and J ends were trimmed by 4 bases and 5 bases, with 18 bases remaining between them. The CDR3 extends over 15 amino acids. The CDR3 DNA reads TGTGCCAGCAGCCCCGCCGGGGGGCCCTGGGAGACCCAGTACTTC. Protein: CASSPAGGPWETQYF.

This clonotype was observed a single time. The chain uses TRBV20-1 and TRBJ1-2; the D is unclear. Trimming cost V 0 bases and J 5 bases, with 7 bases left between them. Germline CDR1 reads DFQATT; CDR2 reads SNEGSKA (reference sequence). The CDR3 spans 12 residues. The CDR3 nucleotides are TGCAGTGCTAGAGATCTCGGTTATGGCTACACCTTC. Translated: CSARDLGYGYTF.

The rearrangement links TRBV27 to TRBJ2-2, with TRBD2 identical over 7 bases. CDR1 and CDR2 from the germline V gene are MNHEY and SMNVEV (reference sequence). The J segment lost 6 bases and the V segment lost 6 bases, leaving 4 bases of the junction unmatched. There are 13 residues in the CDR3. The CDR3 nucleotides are TGTGCCAGCAGCGTTCGGGAGGCCGGGGAGCTGTTTTTT. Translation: CASSVREAGELFF.

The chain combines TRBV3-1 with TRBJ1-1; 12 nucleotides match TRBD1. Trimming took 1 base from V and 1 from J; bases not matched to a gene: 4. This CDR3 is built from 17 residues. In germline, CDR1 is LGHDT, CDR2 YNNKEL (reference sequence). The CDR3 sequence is CASSQGGTGGWNTEAFF. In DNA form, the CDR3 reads TGTGCCAGCAGCCAAGGTGGGACAGGGGGCTGGAACACTGAAGCTTTCTTT. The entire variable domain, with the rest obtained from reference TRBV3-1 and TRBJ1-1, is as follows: DTAVSQTPKYLVTQMGNDKSIKCEQNLGHDTMYWYKQDSKKFLKIMFSYNNKELIINETVPNRFSPKSPDKAHLNLHINSLELGDSAVYFCASSQGGTGGWNTEAFFGQGTRLTVV.